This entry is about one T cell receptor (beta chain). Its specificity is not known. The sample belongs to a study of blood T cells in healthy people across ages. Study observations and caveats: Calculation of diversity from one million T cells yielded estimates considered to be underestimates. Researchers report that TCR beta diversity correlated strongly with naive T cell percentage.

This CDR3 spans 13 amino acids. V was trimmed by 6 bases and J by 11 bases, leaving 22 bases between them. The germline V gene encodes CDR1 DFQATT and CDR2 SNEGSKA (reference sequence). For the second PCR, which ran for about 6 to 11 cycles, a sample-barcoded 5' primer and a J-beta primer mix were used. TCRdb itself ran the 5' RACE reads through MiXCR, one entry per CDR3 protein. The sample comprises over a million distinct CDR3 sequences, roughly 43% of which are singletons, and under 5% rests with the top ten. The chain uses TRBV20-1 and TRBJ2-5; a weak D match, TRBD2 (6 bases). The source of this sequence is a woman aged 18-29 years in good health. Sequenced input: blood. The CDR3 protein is CSAEGRGAHEQYF. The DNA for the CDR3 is TGCAGTGCCGAGGGGCGGGGAGCCCATGAGCAGTACTTC.